This entry lists 20 T cell receptor beta chains sequenced from one sample in a study of neurological immune-mediated disorders. TCRdb called the 5' RACE reads again in MiXCR, with one record for every CDR3 protein. Among more than 35,000 distinct CDR3 sequences listed, about a tenth were seen once. What was sequenced was PBMCs. The receptors shown here come from a woman aged 25 to 39 with HTLV-1-associated myelopathy (HAM/TSP).

At least ten counts were recorded for this clonotype. The rearrangement links TRBV27 to TRBJ2-2; TRBD1 aligns across 7 bases. J gave up 6 bases and V 4 bases, and 8 bases lay outside the gene matches. The V gene's germline CDR1 is MNHEY and CDR2 SMNVEV (reference sequence). This CDR3 is built from 15 residues. The CDR3 loop is CASSSTVQGPGELFF. The DNA of the CDR3 is TGTGCCAGCAGTTCCACGGTACAGGGGCCCGGGGAGCTGTTTTTT.

This clonotype was seen at least ten times. This chain links TRBV20-1 with TRBJ1-4; D might be TRBD1 (5 bases). The V end lost 1 base, the J end lost 6 bases, and 9 bases lay between the germline ends. Germline-derived CDR1 and CDR2 are DFQATT and SNEGSKA (reference sequence). CDR3 length: 13 residues. The CDR3 is CSARGLGDEKLFF. DNA of the CDR3: TGCAGTGCTAGAGGCCTAGGGGATGAAAAACTGTTTTTT.

This clonotype was counted many times. The chain links TRBV5-1 to TRBJ1-1; 8 bases are shared with TRBD1. After removal of 2 bases from V and 5 bases from J, the junction contained 5 bases not matched to a gene. Germline V CDR1 and CDR2: SGHRS, YFSETQ. This CDR3 has 14 amino acids. CDR3 sequence: CASSLGDRMTEAFF. The CDR3 DNA follows: TGCGCCAGCAGCTTAGGGGACAGGATGACTGAAGCTTTCTTT.

This clonotype has ten or more counts. The chain links TRBV20-1 to TRBJ1-2; D gene unclear. This CDR3 has 14 residues. CDR1 DFQATT and CDR2 SNEGSKA come from the germline V gene (reference sequence). V was shortened by 0 bases and J by 8 bases, with 16 bases between the two germline ends. The CDR3 sequence: CSARDWGGSRGYTF. The CDR3 bases are TGCAGTGCTAGAGATTGGGGAGGGTCGAGGGGCTACACCTTC.

This clonotype was detected ten times or more. The V gene is TRBV20-1, the J gene TRBJ2-7; D possibly corresponds to TRBD1 (5 bases). Germline-derived CDR1 and CDR2 are DFQATT and SNEGSKA (reference sequence). This CDR3 is built from 11 residues. Trimming shortened V by 6 bases and J by 6 bases, and 12 bases separated the two germline ends. As DNA, the CDR3 is TGCAGTGCCATGGACATGAGCGAGCAGTACTTC. Its protein product is CSAMDMSEQYF.

A remark on this clonotype: This may come from a read error, since a much larger clone is one base off. The chain links TRBV19 to TRBJ1-1, with a weak D call TRBD1 (6 bases). V shed 6 bases and J shed 1 base, with 15 bases lying between them. The CDR3 loop spans 15 amino acids. CDR1 is LNHDA, CDR2 SQIVND, per germline (reference sequence). The CDR3 coding sequence is TGTGCCAGTAGGTGGGGGCTAGGTAAGAACACTGAAGCTTTCTTT. Protein product: CASRWGLGKNTEAFF.

In its sample, this clonotype was seen many times. The V call is TRBV5-1, the J call TRBJ2-6, with D hard to call. This CDR3 has 21 amino acids. Germline lookup yields CDR1 SGHRS and CDR2 YFSETQ. V was pared by 1 base and J by 0 bases, with 23 bases between. The CDR3 DNA is TGCGCCAGCAGCTTGTTGGGTCGTTCTGGTCAGTTAAACTCTGGGGCCAACGTCCTGACTTTC. Translated, it gives CASSLLGRSGQLNSGANVLTF. The full variable domain, in which reference TRBV5-1 and TRBJ2-6 provide the parts outside the CDR3, is KAGVTQTPRYLIKTRGQQVTLSCSPISGHRSVSWYQQTPGQGLQFLFEYFSETQRNKGNFPGRFSGRQFSNSRSEMNVSTLELGDSALYLCASSLLGRSGQLNSGANVLTFGAGSRLTVL.

This clonotype was seen repeatedly, ten times or more. The CDR3 spells CASSLDPNTEAFF. The DNA for the CDR3 is TGCGCCAGCAGCTTGGATCCGAACACTGAAGCTTTCTTT. The chain couples TRBV5-1 to TRBJ1-1; D call uncertain. The germline V gene encodes CDR1 SGHRS and CDR2 YFSETQ. The CDR3 is 13 amino acids. V lost 0 bases to trimming and J lost 1 base, with 4 bases between them.

This clonotype appeared many times. The rearrangement joins TRBV5-1 to TRBJ2-3; no reliable D call. Per the germline V gene, CDR1 is SGHRS and CDR2 is YFSETQ. The CDR3 covers 14 residues. Trimming cost V 0 bases and J 0 bases, with 5 bases left between them. Here the CDR3 reads CASSLEDSTDTQYF. In DNA, the CDR3 is TGCGCCAGCAGCTTGGAGGACAGCACAGATACGCAGTATTTT.

This clonotype has a count of ten or more. J is TRBJ1-5 and V is TRBV5-1, with D unclear. The CDR3 is 15 amino acids. Trimming cost V 5 bases and J 0 bases, with 12 bases left between them. Germline-derived CDR1 and CDR2 are SGHRS and YFSETQ. The CDR3 is CASSPNSYSNQPQHF. As DNA, the CDR3 is TGCGCCAGCAGTCCTAATTCGTATAGCAATCAGCCCCAGCATTTT.

This clonotype was picked up many times. The rearrangement links TRBV2 to TRBJ2-3; 9 bases line up with TRBD1. The germline CDR1 and CDR2 sequences are SNHLY and FYNNEI. This CDR3 has 16 residues. Trimming cost V 4 bases and J 0 bases; bases outside gene matches: 5. The CDR3 spells CASSGPTGGSTDTQYF. The DNA for the CDR3 is TGTGCCAGCAGTGGGCCGACAGGGGGAAGCACAGATACGCAGTATTTT.

At least ten counts were recorded for this clonotype. This chain joins TRBV7-2 and TRBJ2-3, with TRBD2 matching over 11 bases. Germline V gene sequence: CDR1 SGHTA, CDR2 FQGNSA. With V trimmed by 1 base and J by 3 bases, 0 bases remained unmatched. The CDR3 sequence is 15 residues long. CDR3 sequence (DNA): TGTGCCAGCAGCTTAGGACTAGCGGGAACAGATACGCAGTATTTT. Translation: CASSLGLAGTDTQYF.

The chain has TRBV29-1 and TRBJ1-1, with 8 nucleotides matching TRBD1. This CDR3 contains 15 residues. V shed 6 bases and J 4 bases; nucleotides not matched to a gene: 13. The germline V gene has CDR1 SQVTM and CDR2 ANQGSEA. The CDR3 DNA reads TGCAGCGTGGAGTTTTGGACAGGGAGAGTCACTGAAGCTTTCTTT. The encoded protein is CSVEFWTGRVTEAFF. Based on the CDR3 plus reference TRBV29-1 and TRBJ1-1, the full variable domain is SAVISQKPSRDICQRGTSLTIQCQVDSQVTMMFWYRQQPGQSLTLIATANQGSEATYESGFVIDKFPISRPNLTFSTLTVSNMSPEDSSIYLCSVEFWTGRVTEAFFGQGTRLTVV.

In its sample, this clonotype was seen many times. The rearrangement uses TRBV6-6 and TRBJ1-2, with 10 positions matching TRBD1. The germline CDR1 and CDR2 sequences are MNHNY and SVGAGI (reference sequence). The CDR3 runs to 15 residues. Trimming cost V 6 bases and J 1 base; bases outside gene matches: 5. CDR3 bases: TGTGCCAGCAGAAAGGACAGGGGGGATAACTATGGCTACACCTTC. Amino acids: CASRKDRGDNYGYTF.

Only a few counts were recorded for this clonotype. This sequence joins TRBV19 and TRBJ1-2; no clear D. CDR3 length: 12 amino acids. Germline V gene sequence: CDR1 LNHDA, CDR2 SQIVND (reference sequence). Trimming shortened V by 5 bases and J by 2 bases, and 6 bases separated the two germline ends. In DNA, the CDR3 is TGTGCCAGTAGTGAAGCAAACTATGGCTACACCTTC. Its translation: CASSEANYGYTF.

In its sample, this clonotype is medium-sized. J is TRBJ2-1 and V is TRBV12-3 or TRBV12-4; possible D gene TRBD1, 6 bases. V was shortened by 3 bases and J by 0 bases, with 15 bases between the two germline ends. The CDR3 extends over 17 amino acids. CDR3 in DNA: TGTGCCAGCAGTTTTATAGGACAGACCCGCTCCTACAATGAGCAGTTCTTC. Its protein product is CASSFIGQTRSYNEQFF.

Of note for this clonotype: A much more abundant neighbour one base away suggests this may be a read error. The rearrangement joins TRBV5-1 to TRBJ1-2, with 9 bases aligning to TRBD1. Germline CDR1 is SGHRS and CDR2 is YFSETQ. CDR3 length: 17 residues. For the CDR3, the DNA is TGCGTCAGCAGCTTTCCGCAAAAAACAGGGGGCGACTATGGCTACACCTTC. Protein: CVSSFPQKTGGDYGYTF.

This clonotype was counted ten times or more. V and J are TRBV10-3 and TRBJ2-2; the match to TRBD1 covers 8 bases. V lost 4 bases to trimming and J lost 6 bases; unmatched junction nucleotides: 4. The length of the CDR3 is 14 residues. Germline V CDR1 and CDR2: ENHRY, SYGVKD. The CDR3 is CAISGQGFAGELFF. Here the CDR3 DNA reads TGTGCCATCAGTGGACAGGGGTTCGCCGGGGAGCTGTTTTTT.

Many counts were recorded for this clonotype. J is TRBJ2-3 and V is TRBV20-1; TRBD1 is a possible D gene (5 bases). Germline V CDR1 and CDR2: DFQATT, SNEGSKA (reference sequence). The CDR3 runs 12 residues. The germline V and J ends were trimmed by 4 bases and 3 bases, with 8 bases remaining between them. The CDR3: CSATQGTDTQYF. DNA of the CDR3: TGCAGTGCTACTCAGGGAACAGATACGCAGTATTTT.

This clonotype was recorded many times. The gene calls are TRBV6-5 and TRBJ1-2; the D gene is possibly TRBD1 (6 bases). CDR3 length equals 13 residues. The germline V gene has CDR1 MNHEY and CDR2 SVGAGI. The ends were cut back, 6 bases at V and 4 bases at J, with 12 bases in the middle. CDR3 residues: CASSLQGTYGYTF. The DNA for the CDR3 is TGTGCCAGCAGCTTACAGGGTACCTATGGCTACACCTTC.